The following is a T cell receptor beta chain sequence with its context. What it binds is unknown. Trimming removed 1 base from V and 12 bases from J, with 12 bases in between. Germline values: CDR1 LNHDA, CDR2 SQIVND (reference sequence). CDR3 length: 12 residues. Genomic DNA templated the TCR beta VDJ and CDR3 profiling. TCRdb reprocessed the reads with MiXCR, giving one entry per CDR3 protein. The sample carries 74,000 or so distinct CDR3 sequences, almost 55% recorded once. These data originate in a study of CD8+CD57+ T cells in acquired aplastic anemia. Study background: In CD4+ cells, healthy donors produced an average of about 10.8 million reads.

Findings of the study overall: With respect to CD8+ Simpson's diversity, patients and controls did not differ significantly. Common to patients and controls were approximately 30 CD8+ CDR3 sequences.

The origin of this receptor is a human donor in good health, serving as a control. Specimen: sorted CD4+, CD8+, or CD8+CD57+ T cells (not recorded which) from PBMCs. This chain links TRBV19 with TRBJ1-2, with D possibly being TRBD1 (5 bases). CDR3: CASSIVGRGDTF. The CDR3, as DNA: TGTGCCAGTAGTATAGTAGGCAGAGGGGACACCTTC. Drawing the rest from reference TRBV19 and TRBJ1-2, the complete variable domain is DGGITQSPKYLFRKEGQNVTLSCEQNLNHDAMYWYRQDPGQGLRLIYYSQIVNDFQKGDIAEGYSVSREKKESFPLTVTSAQKNPTAFYLCASSIVGRGDTFGSGTRLTVV.